The present T cell receptor beta chain was sequenced within a study of shared T cell receptors in the human thymus. The V gene end was trimmed by 10 bases and the J gene end by 3 bases; junction bases not matched to a gene: 12. The CDR3 has 14 amino acids. Germline CDR1 is MRHNA and CDR2 is SNTAGT. Method: immunoSEQ multiplex PCR; TCRdb's copy keeps in-frame clones and lacks some. The repertoire has roughly 550,000 clones, 70% to 80% of them found once; the top ten carry more than 0.01%. These data also featured in a second study, about human thymus T cells. This second study says: Use of V and J genes seemed skewed within the thymic and blood repertoires.

The chain carries TRBV6-4 and TRBJ2-7, with 7 bases aligning to TRBD1. The sequence was obtained from a boy in the first two years of life with a congenital heart defect. What was sequenced was thymocytes. CDR3 sequence: CATGQAPSYYEQYF. CDR3 bases: TGTGCCACAGGACAGGCCCCAAGTTACTACGAGCAGTACTTC.